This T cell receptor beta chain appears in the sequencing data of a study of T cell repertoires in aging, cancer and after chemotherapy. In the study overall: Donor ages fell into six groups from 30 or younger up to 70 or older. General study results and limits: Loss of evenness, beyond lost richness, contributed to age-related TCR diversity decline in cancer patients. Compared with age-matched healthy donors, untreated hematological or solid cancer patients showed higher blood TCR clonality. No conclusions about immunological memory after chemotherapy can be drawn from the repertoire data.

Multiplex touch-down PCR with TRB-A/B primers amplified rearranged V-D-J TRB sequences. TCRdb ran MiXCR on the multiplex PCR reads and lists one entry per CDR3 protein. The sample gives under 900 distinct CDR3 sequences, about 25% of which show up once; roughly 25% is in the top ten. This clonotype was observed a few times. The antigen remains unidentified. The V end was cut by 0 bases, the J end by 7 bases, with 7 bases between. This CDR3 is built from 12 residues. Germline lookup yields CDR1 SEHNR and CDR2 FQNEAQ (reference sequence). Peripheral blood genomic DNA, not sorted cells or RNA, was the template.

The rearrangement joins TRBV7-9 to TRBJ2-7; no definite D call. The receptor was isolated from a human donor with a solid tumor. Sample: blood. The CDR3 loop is CASSLALGEQYF. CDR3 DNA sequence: TGTGCCAGCAGCTTAGCGCTAGGGGAGCAGTACTTC.